The clone carrying this TCR beta chain was detected only once. Profiled with immunoSEQ multiplex PCR; TCRdb holds only in-frame clones, not every one. The table lists under 90,000 clones, nearly 95% of them singletons. The ends lost 7 bases at V and 2 bases at J; junction bases unmatched: 2. CDR3 length: 13 residues. CDR1 and CDR2 from the germline V gene are SNHLY and FYNNEI. These data originate in a study of T cell changes during pregnancy in multiple sclerosis. The chain carries TRBV2 and TRBJ2-7; 10 nucleotides agree with TRBD2. This receptor was obtained from a female donor in good health, enrolled as a control in a pregnancy study. The sample was peripheral blood, taken in the second trimester of pregnancy. The CDR3 nucleotides read TGTGCCAGCAAACTAGCGGGACCCTACGAGCAGTACTTC. Translating gives CASKLAGPYEQYF.